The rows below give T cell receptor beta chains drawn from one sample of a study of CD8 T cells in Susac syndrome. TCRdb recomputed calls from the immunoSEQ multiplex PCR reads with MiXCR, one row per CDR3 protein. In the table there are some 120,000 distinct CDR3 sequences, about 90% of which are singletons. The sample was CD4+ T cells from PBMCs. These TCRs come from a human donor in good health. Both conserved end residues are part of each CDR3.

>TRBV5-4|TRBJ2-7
CASSSGAGGLNEQYF
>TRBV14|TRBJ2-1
CASSQGARPYKFF
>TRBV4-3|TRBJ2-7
CASSQDRSPRYEQYF
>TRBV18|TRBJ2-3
CASSPPPGQRTDTQYF
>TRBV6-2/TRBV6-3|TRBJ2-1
CASSYPRPRYNEQFF
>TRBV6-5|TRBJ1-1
CASAASWRGEAFF
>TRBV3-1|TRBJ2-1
CASSQGGTVNEQFF
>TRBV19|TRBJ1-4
CASSLRSGQSNEKLFF
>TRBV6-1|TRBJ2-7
CASPGTGFLREQYF
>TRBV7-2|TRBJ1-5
CASSVSWNQPQHF
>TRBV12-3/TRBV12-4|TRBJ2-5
CASSLWGDRGNIETQYF
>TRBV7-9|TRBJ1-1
CASSSTDRPYEAFF
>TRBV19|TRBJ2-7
CASSGRNRDRLNEQYF
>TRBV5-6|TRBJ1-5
CASSLGQANQPQHF
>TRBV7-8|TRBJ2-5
CASSLLRAYQETQYF
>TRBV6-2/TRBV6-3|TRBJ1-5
CASGPALGSQHF
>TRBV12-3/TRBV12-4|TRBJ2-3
CASSFQTASTDTQYF
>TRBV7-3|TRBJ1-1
CASRGVNTEAFF
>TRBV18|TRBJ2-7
CASSPNYEQYF
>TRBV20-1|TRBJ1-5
CSASGQPTYSNQPQHF
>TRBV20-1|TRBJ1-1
CSAKPGHMNTEAFF
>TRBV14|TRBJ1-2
CASSQGSTWIYGYTF
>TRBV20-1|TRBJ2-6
CSAQGAGGANVLTF
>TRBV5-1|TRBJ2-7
CASSQWGLAGVDYEQYF
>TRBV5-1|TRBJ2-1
CASSSDLTGVSTEQFF
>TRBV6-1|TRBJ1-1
CASSEEGIHHRTEAFF
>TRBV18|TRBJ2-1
CASSPILDEQFF
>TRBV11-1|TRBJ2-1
CASSLRGIVGAGEQFF
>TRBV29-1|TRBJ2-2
CSASSGRSGGELFF
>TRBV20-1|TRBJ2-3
CSANTDTQYF
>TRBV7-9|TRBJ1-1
CASSLEQGKAFF
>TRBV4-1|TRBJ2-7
CASSQAQTGRGYEQYF
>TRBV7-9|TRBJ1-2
CASSLAEKGNYGYTF
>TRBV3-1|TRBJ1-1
CASSQGAPGEAFF
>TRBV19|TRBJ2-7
CASSMVGLAKDYEQYF